Below are 7 T cell receptor beta chains sequenced from a single sample in a study of graft-versus-host responses after intestinal transplantation. Libraries were prepared by immunoSEQ multiplex PCR; TCRdb keeps only in-frame clonotypes and omits some of them. Of about 50,000 clones listed, around 90% were seen once; the top ten hold less than 2.5%. Their antigens are not known. The source was unstimulated CD4+ T cells sorted from spleen or lymph node cells, collected before transplant. These receptors came from a human donor who was the organ donor for an intestinal transplant.

J is TRBJ2-7 and V is TRBV7-3, with a weak D call TRBD1 (6 bases). With 5 bases removed from V and 2 bases from J, the gap between germline ends came to 19 bases. Per the germline V gene, CDR1 is SGHTA and CDR2 is FQGTGA. The CDR3 length is 16 residues. In DNA form, the CDR3 reads TGTGCCAGCAGCCCCCTCCGGGACATAGGCCCCTACGAGCAGTACTTC. Protein product: CASSPLRDIGPYEQYF.

The chain carries TRBV4-1 and TRBJ1-4; weak D call: TRBD1 (6 bases). Germline loops: CDR1 MGHRA, CDR2 YSYEKL. Trimming took 6 bases from V and 3 from J, leaving 14 bases between them. This CDR3 is built from 15 residues. CDR3 coding DNA: TGCGCCAGCAGGGGGGGGCTCGGGGCTAATGAAAAACTGTTTTTT. Translation gives CASRGGLGANEKLFF.

The J gene is TRBJ2-3, the V gene TRBV7-9; 8 nucleotides align to TRBD2. Germline loops: CDR1 SEHNR, CDR2 FQNEAQ (reference sequence). The V gene end was trimmed by 5 bases and the J gene end by 1 base; junction bases not matched to a gene: 5. The CDR3 is 15 residues long. The CDR3 reads CASSPAGLGTDTQYF. As DNA, the CDR3 is TGTGCCAGCAGCCCTGCGGGACTAGGCACAGATACGCAGTATTTT. The entire variable domain, with the rest obtained from reference TRBV7-9 and TRBJ2-3, is as follows: DTGVSQNPRHKITKRGQNVTFRCDPISEHNRLYWYRQTLGQGPEFLTYFQNEAQLEKSRLLSDRFSAERPKGSFSTLEIQRTEQGDSAMYLCASSPAGLGTDTQYFGPGTRLTVL.

V is TRBV5-1 and J is TRBJ2-5, with 12 bases fitting TRBD2. The CDR3 length is 16 residues. Germline V gives CDR1 SGHRS, CDR2 YFSETQ. Trimming at V came to 1 base and at J to 3 bases, leaving 4 bases not matched to a gene. The CDR3 DNA reads as TGCGCCAGCAGCTTGCCCTCTAGCGGGAGGGAAGAGACCCAGTACTTC. It encodes CASSLPSSGREETQYF.

The chain employs TRBV19 and TRBJ2-7, with 9 bases matching TRBD1. The V gene end was trimmed by 5 bases and the J gene end by 4 bases; junction bases not matched to a gene: 9. Germline V gene data show CDR1 as LNHDA and CDR2 as SQIVND (reference sequence). The CDR3 extends over 15 amino acids. The CDR3 region is CASSPSGQGRYEQYF. The CDR3, as DNA: TGTGCCAGTAGTCCCTCGGGACAGGGAAGATACGAGCAGTACTTC.

The chain uses TRBV9 and TRBJ2-3; 9 bases align to TRBD2. The CDR3 is made up of 16 amino acids. In germline, CDR1 is SGDLS, CDR2 YYNGEE. The V and J ends lost 0 bases and 4 bases, in that order; junction bases with no gene match: 6. The CDR3, as DNA: TGTGCCAGCAGCGTAGAGGGGGCTAGCGGGGCAGATACGCAGTATTTT. This codes for CASSVEGASGADTQYF.

The chain links TRBV25-1 to TRBJ1-1; 7 positions match TRBD1. Losses at the gene ends were 4 bases for V and 1 base for J; bases not matched to a gene: 3. Germline CDR1 is MGHDK and CDR2 is SYGVNS. This CDR3 has 14 residues. This CDR3 reads CASSATGSNTEAFF. CDR3 coding DNA: TGTGCCAGCAGTGCGACAGGGTCGAACACTGAAGCTTTCTTT.